A selection of T cell receptor beta chains follows, all from one sample in a study of T cell responses to AZD1222 COVID-19 vaccine. Libraries were prepared by immunoSEQ multiplex PCR; TCRdb keeps only in-frame clonotypes and omits some of them. The sample records 100,000 to 150,000 clones, 88% being singletons. This sample comprised peripheral blood, obtained on day 0 of AZD1222 vaccination. The receptors shown here come from an adult in good health. Each CDR3 is given without its conserved first and last residue. Each record gives: V gene, J gene, D gene, CDR3 protein. D genes are given only for firm matches.

TRBV9	TRBJ2-2	TRBD2	ASSSGLTGLF
TRBV11-3	TRBJ2-1	TRBD2	ASSLAAGGSYNEQF
TRBV6-5	TRBJ1-4	.	ASSYEGTLNEKLF
TRBV6-5	TRBJ2-3	.	ASSYVRGRTDTQY
TRBV11-2	TRBJ2-3	TRBD2	ASSPLGTSGRAVTDTQY
TRBV2	TRBJ2-3	TRBD2	ASSDRGGPDTQY
TRBV19	TRBJ1-4	TRBD1	ASSNTGANEKLF
TRBV15	TRBJ1-5	.	ATSRVGLTSNQPQH
TRBV30	TRBJ1-4	.	AWCRGGNEKLF
TRBV3-1/TRBV3-2	TRBJ1-2	.	ASSQGTDPSLYGYT
TRBV4-3	TRBJ1-4	.	ASSQAQAGEKLF
TRBV7-2	TRBJ1-1	TRBD1	ASGTGGLLNTEAF
TRBV6-5	TRBJ2-5	.	ASSYPGGGETQY
TRBV19	TRBJ1-5	.	ASSIIQRSNQPQH
TRBV30	TRBJ1-1	TRBD1	AWSGNRGGTEAF
TRBV2	TRBJ1-6	.	ASSVALFPPTLH
TRBV12-3/TRBV12-4	TRBJ1-5	.	ASSFKDQPQH
TRBV12-5	TRBJ2-7	.	ASGFYYEQY
TRBV3-1/TRBV3-2	TRBJ2-1	.	ASSQVGSGGEQF
TRBV6-5	TRBJ2-7	.	ASRGSVNYEQY
TRBV20-1	TRBJ2-5	.	SASPSLLGETQY
TRBV18	TRBJ2-5	TRBD2	ASSPLLAGGQETQY
TRBV7-2	TRBJ1-1	.	ASSLVSLNTEAF
TRBV5-4	TRBJ2-7	TRBD1	ASSPQPQGAQVGEQY
TRBV10-3	TRBJ1-2	.	AISGTENYGYT
TRBV27	TRBJ1-2	TRBD1	ASSPRQGNYGYT
TRBV29-1	TRBJ1-4	.	SVTSGLGNEKLF
TRBV10-3	TRBJ2-3	TRBD2	AIKTGRADTQY
TRBV7-9	TRBJ1-1	.	ASTGGLMNTEAF
TRBV7-7	TRBJ2-5	.	ASSLVGGQQETQY
TRBV4-1	TRBJ2-1	TRBD2	ASSQDPPSGTYNEQF
TRBV11-2	TRBJ1-2	.	ASSLVGRTNYGYT
TRBV5-1	TRBJ2-1	TRBD2	ASSLPASGGYNEQF
TRBV7-7	TRBJ2-6	.	ASSLALEGSSSGANVLT
TRBV6-2/TRBV6-3	TRBJ2-2	.	ASSYSTWTGELF